The clone carrying this TCR beta chain has only a few counts. Its antigen is unknown. The sample belongs to a study of long-term antiretroviral therapy in people with HIV. Study details: About a decade before 2015, the earliest samples were taken when ART was typically delayed. General study findings and limits: ART preceded a rise in diversity that nonetheless stayed lower than in transplant donor controls.

V was trimmed by 2 bases and J by 0 bases, leaving 6 bases between them. The CDR3 contains 13 residues. Germline V CDR1 and CDR2: SGHRS, YFSETQ. At survey level, the immunoSEQ assay was run in its v3.0 version. Libraries were prepared by immunoSEQ multiplex PCR; TCRdb keeps only in-frame clonotypes and omits some of them. The profile shows tens of thousands of clones, roughly nine tenths of them singletons. Sequenced here: unsorted PBMCs, sampled 3.1 years after starting antiretroviral therapy. This TCR was sampled from a man aged 18 to 30 with HIV. The chain links TRBV5-1 to TRBJ2-7, with no clear D. Here the CDR3 reads CASSLSYSYEQYF. The DNA for the CDR3 is TGCGCCAGCAGCTTAAGCTACTCCTACGAGCAGTACTTC.